This T cell receptor (beta chain) was observed in a study of beta chain features in type 1 diabetes. Background on the study: When patients were set against healthy donors, age, gender and cell yields were similar. Over all samples combined, 107,917,701 sorted cells were examined.

V was clipped by 4 bases and J by 5 bases; unmatched bases: 9. Germline V gives CDR1 SQVTM, CDR2 ANQGSEA. This CDR3 has 15 amino acids. The study reverse transcribed the entire isolated RNA, so it sequenced expressed TCRB transcripts. Clones were read by immunoSEQ multiplex PCR, and TCRdb kept only the in-frame ones, dropping some. The sample holds roughly 300,000 clones, 12% to 15% seen once. The J gene is TRBJ2-7, the V gene TRBV29-1; 12 bases match TRBD2. Material: central memory CD4+ T cells from blood. The TCR sequence derives from a man aged 30-40 years in good health. DNA of the CDR3: TGCAGCGTTGGGTCTAGCGGGGGGGCCTCGGACGAGCAGTACTTC. Encoded protein: CSVGSSGGASDEQYF.